The clone carrying this T cell receptor (beta chain) occurred a few times. The sample is drawn from a study of cytomegalovirus exposure and HLA in healthy donors. The CDR3 spans 16 residues. Germline assignment: CDR1 MNHEY and CDR2 SVGAGI. The J segment lost 5 bases and the V segment lost 4 bases, leaving 7 bases of the junction unmatched. In the PCR, 60 Vbeta and 13 Jbeta primers were used. Here immunoSEQ multiplex PCR was the method, and the copy in TCRdb shows in-frame clones only, minus some. The data show about 140,000 clones, roughly 74% seen once. This TCR was sampled from a woman between 40 and 50 years old in good health and CMV-seropositive. The specimen sequenced was PBMCs. The V gene is TRBV6-5, the J gene TRBJ2-1, with TRBD2 identical over 11 bases. This chain's CDR3 is CASSFSGTSGNNEQFF. In nucleotides, the CDR3 is TGTGCCAGCAGTTTTTCCGGGACTAGCGGTAACAATGAGCAGTTCTTC.